These T cell receptor beta chains were read from a single sample in a study of blood T cell repertoires in COVID-19. Clones were read by immunoSEQ multiplex PCR, and TCRdb kept only the in-frame ones, dropping some. Of under 450,000 clones listed, about 91% were seen once; the top ten hold about 12%. The sequencing sample was made of peripheral blood. These receptors were obtained from a woman between 45 and 65 years old with COVID-19, enrolled during active disease. Each CDR3 is given with its conserved first and last residue.

>TRBV28
CASRVTGTENQPQHF
>TRBV10-3
CAISPGGDSYNSPLHF
>TRBV6-5
CASSYEGGTGELFF
>TRBV24-1
CATSDFGRGLAGRSSYNEQFF
>TRBV5-4
CASSVGQSSSYEQYF
>TRBV27
CASSLSGTGTEAFF
>TRBV6-5
CASRPSSYNSPLHF
>TRBV12-5
CASGSTGGYTF
>TRBV2
CASSLNTGEKLFF
>TRBV28
CASRRTGGRNTIYF
>TRBV29-1
CSASGQGIYGYTF
>TRBV2
CASSEGRVNEQFF
>TRBV30
CAWAGGGPYNEQFF
>TRBV5-1
CASSPRGGATYEQYF
>TRBV7-9
CASTTPGQGNSGANVLTF
>TRBV2
CASSPTSGGHTDTQYF
>TRBV30
CAWSLVPSPLHF
>TRBV30
CAWSDSTYEQYF
>TRBV7-8
CASSRRDRASGANVLTF
>TRBV5-1
CASSFTGTGDEKLFF
>TRBV19
CASSIVGQPRYTF
>TRBV11-2
CASSLDGGGEQFF
>TRBV9
CASSADRGSEQFF
>TRBV2
CASPRRRGNTGELFF
>TRBV5-8
CASSPLNHGYTF
>TRBV3-1/TRBV3-2
CASRPTRVNTGELFF
>TRBV30
CAWSRDRASEKLFF
>TRBV6-1
CASSESREDTEAFF
>TRBV25-1
CASSDRRVSGNTIYF